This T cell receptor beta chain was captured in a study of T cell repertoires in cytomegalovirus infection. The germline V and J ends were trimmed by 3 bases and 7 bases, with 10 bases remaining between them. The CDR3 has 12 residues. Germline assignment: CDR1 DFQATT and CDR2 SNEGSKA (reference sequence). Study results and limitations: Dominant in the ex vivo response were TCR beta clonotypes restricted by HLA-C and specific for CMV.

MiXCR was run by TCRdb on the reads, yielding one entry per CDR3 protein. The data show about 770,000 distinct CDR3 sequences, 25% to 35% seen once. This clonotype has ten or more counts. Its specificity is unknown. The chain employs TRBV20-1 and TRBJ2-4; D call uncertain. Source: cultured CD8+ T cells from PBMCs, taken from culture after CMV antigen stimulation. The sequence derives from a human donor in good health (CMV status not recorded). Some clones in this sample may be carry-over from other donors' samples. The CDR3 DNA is TGCAGTGCTAGTCGCGAGAGGAACATTCAGTACTTC. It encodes CSASRERNIQYF.